This T cell receptor (beta chain) was documented in a study of shared clonotypes between healthy human individuals. Study context: Three CD4 naive, three CD4 memory, two CD8 naive and one CD8 memory plate were used per donor.

CD8 cells regarded as naive lacked CD45RO, were positively chosen for CCR7, and omitted terminally differentiated effector memory CD45RA+ cells. Among the donors, all were Caucasian adults who lived in Nashville, Tennessee. This table comes from immunoSEQ multiplex PCR, and its TCRdb copy is limited to in-frame clones, with some not included. The table includes approximately 600,000 clones, around 95% detected once. Findings and limits, study-wide: Sequencing depth was predicted to influence how clonotypes are shared among donors. The sampled material consisted only of blood, and tissue repertoires are likely to differ.

As for this clone: Its specificity is unknown.

The TCR was taken from a woman aged 30 to 39 in good health. Specimen: naive CD8+ T cells sorted from blood.

The CDR3 protein is CASSSPTLAGLWDTQYF. The CDR3 nucleotides read TGTGCCAGCAGCTCGCCGACACTAGCGGGACTTTGGGATACGCAGTATTTT. J is TRBJ2-3 and V is TRBV5-6; TRBD2 matches at 10 bases. V was clipped by 3 bases and J by 6 bases; unmatched bases: 13. This CDR3 is built from 17 residues. Germline V gene sequence: CDR1 SGHDT, CDR2 YYEEEE.